One sample yielded the 15 T cell receptor beta chains listed below, sequenced in a study of shared T cell receptors in the human thymus. The protocol was immunoSEQ multiplex PCR, while the TCRdb copy is restricted to in-frame clones and leaves out a portion. The sample shows hundreds of thousands of clones, 70% to 90% of them seen only once. Another study also made use of these data, one on human thymus T cells.

Sequencing was carried out using thymocytes. These receptors came from a boy less than two years old with a congenital heart defect.

The V call is TRBV19, the J call TRBJ2-7; 9 bases line up with TRBD2. Germline V gene sequence: CDR1 LNHDA, CDR2 SQIVND (reference sequence). This CDR3 spans 15 amino acids. Trimming took 0 bases from V and 3 from J; bases not matched to a gene: 3. This chain's CDR3 is CASSIEEAGGYEQYF. DNA for the CDR3: TGTGCCAGTAGTATAGAAGAAGCGGGAGGCTACGAGCAGTACTTC. Together with reference TRBV19 and TRBJ2-7, the CDR3 gives the full variable domain: DGGITQSPKYLFRKEGQNVTLSCEQNLNHDAMYWYRQDPGQGLRLIYYSQIVNDFQKGDIAEGYSVSREKKESFPLTVTSAQKNPTAFYLCASSIEEAGGYEQYFGPGTRLTVT.

V gene TRBV4-1 combines with J gene TRBJ2-4, with a weak D call TRBD1 (6 bases). From germline, CDR1 is MGHRA and CDR2 YSYEKL. CDR3 length equals 21 residues. V was shortened by 0 bases and J by 0 bases, with 24 bases between the two germline ends. The CDR3 nucleotides are TGCGCCAGCAGCCAAGATTTCCCAGGGGCCACGAAACCCCTAGCCAAAAACATTCAGTACTTC. Amino acids: CASSQDFPGATKPLAKNIQYF.

The chain recombines TRBV5-5 with TRBJ1-1; weak D call: TRBD1 (6 bases). The length of the CDR3 is 14 residues. In germline, CDR1 is SGHKS, CDR2 YYEKEE (reference sequence). V was pared by 4 bases and J by 2 bases, with 12 bases between. The CDR3 nucleotides read TGTGCCAGCAGCCCGGACAGATTAAACACTGAAGCTTTCTTT. Translating it yields CASSPDRLNTEAFF.

CDR3 bases: TGTGCCAGAAGCTATGGACAGGGCGCTGAAGCTTTCTTT. Translation: CARSYGQGAEAFF. The chain joins TRBV5-3 to TRBJ1-1; TRBD1 matches at 8 bases. TRBV5-3 is classed as an ORF, of uncertain function. The CDR3 sequence is 13 residues long. The junction had 4 bases not matched to a gene; V was cut back by 3 bases and J by 6 bases.

The rearrangement uses TRBV4-1 and TRBJ2-3; 11 bases are a match to TRBD2. After removal of 0 bases from V and 3 bases from J, the junction contained 5 bases not matched to a gene. This CDR3 has 17 amino acids. In germline, CDR1 is MGHRA, CDR2 YSYEKL. Written as DNA, the CDR3 is TGCGCCAGCAGCCAAGATCTTAGCGGGAGGGTGACAGATACGCAGTATTTT. Translated, it gives CASSQDLSGRVTDTQYF.

The chain has TRBV19 and TRBJ1-1; tentative D call: TRBD1 (6 bases). V lost 6 bases, J lost 0 bases, and 11 bases lay in between. Per germline, CDR1 LNHDA and CDR2 SQIVND (reference sequence). The CDR3 has 14 residues. This CDR3 is CASRPGQLNTEAFF. The CDR3 region has the DNA TGTGCCAGTAGACCCGGACAGTTGAACACTGAAGCTTTCTTT.

The J gene is TRBJ2-2, the V gene TRBV2; tentatively, D is TRBD2 (5 bases). Trimming left V 11 bases short and J 1 base short, with 14 bases between. The V gene's germline CDR1 is SNHLY and CDR2 FYNNEI. There are 14 residues in the CDR3. DNA for the CDR3: TGTGCCGGCTCGCCAGCGGAGAACACCGGGGAGCTGTTTTTT. Translation gives CAGSPAENTGELFF.

This chain uses TRBV19 with TRBJ2-6; 7 bases are a match to TRBD2. The CDR3 is made up of 17 amino acids. J was trimmed by 3 bases and V by 3 bases; bases with no gene match: 8. Per the germline V gene, CDR1 is LNHDA and CDR2 is SQIVND (reference sequence). CDR3 nucleotides: TGTGCCAGTAGTATGGGTGCGGGAGCCTGTGGGGCCAACGTCCTGACTTTC. Translating gives CASSMGAGACGANVLTF. The full variable domain, rest sourced from reference TRBV19 and TRBJ2-6, is DGGITQSPKYLFRKEGQNVTLSCEQNLNHDAMYWYRQDPGQGLRLIYYSQIVNDFQKGDIAEGYSVSREKKESFPLTVTSAQKNPTAFYLCASSMGAGACGANVLTFGAGSRLTVL.

This chain connects TRBV5-4 to TRBJ1-4; D is undetermined. The CDR3 consists of 15 residues. Germline CDR1 SGHNT, CDR2 YYREEE (reference sequence). Trimming left V 3 bases short and J 0 bases short, with 9 bases between. CDR3 sequence (DNA): TGTGCCAGCAGCTACCTCAACACAACTAATGAAAAACTGTTTTTT. Translated: CASSYLNTTNEKLFF.

The rearrangement joins TRBV14 to TRBJ2-7, with TRBD1 matching over 7 bases. Germline V gene data show CDR1 as SGHDN and CDR2 as FVKESK. This CDR3 comprises 13 residues. Trimming at V came to 4 bases and at J to 7 bases, leaving 7 bases not matched to a gene. This chain's CDR3 is CASSLRTGEEQYF. CDR3 bases: TGTGCCAGCAGCCTTAGGACAGGAGAGGAGCAGTACTTC.

J is TRBJ2-7 and V is TRBV14; 11 bases align to TRBD2. The V and J ends lost 4 bases and 1 base, in that order; junction bases with no gene match: 18. Germline loops: CDR1 SGHDN, CDR2 FVKESK. This CDR3 is built from 20 residues. CDR3 loop: CASSPGSTTRSGGASYEQYF. The CDR3, as DNA: TGTGCCAGCAGCCCAGGAAGTACGACCCGTAGCGGGGGGGCTTCCTACGAGCAGTACTTC.

About this clone itself: Other DNA sequences in the sample encode the same CDR3. The V and J genes are TRBV27 and TRBJ1-2; 12 positions match TRBD1. V lost 5 bases, J lost 0 bases, and 7 bases stayed unmatched. The CDR3 has 17 amino acids. Per germline, CDR1 MNHEY and CDR2 SMNVEV (reference sequence). CDR3 sequence reads: CASSPGTGGSSNYGYTF. Here the CDR3 DNA reads TGTGCCAGCAGTCCGGGGACAGGGGGCTCCTCTAACTATGGCTACACCTTC.

With regard to this clone: Additional DNA sequences in this sample encode the identical CDR3. The chain joins TRBV4-2 to TRBJ2-3; 11 bases agree with TRBD2. CDR3 length: 17 residues. Germline assignment: CDR1 LGHNA and CDR2 YNFKEQ. J gave up 3 bases and V 0 bases, and 5 bases lay outside the gene matches. The CDR3 DNA is TGTGCCAGCAGCCAAGAAAGTAGCGGGGGGGCTACAGATACGCAGTATTTT. Its protein is CASSQESSGGATDTQYF.

In its sample, this clone was seen a few times. V gene TRBV5-1 combines with J gene TRBJ2-4; D is unresolved. The CDR3 sequence is 14 residues long. V lost 2 bases and J 5 bases, leaving 11 bases between the germline ends. Looked up from germline, CDR1 is SGHRS and CDR2 is YFSETQ. The CDR3 region has the DNA TGCGCCAGCAGCTTCGAGGTGGGTCAAAACATTCAGTACTTC. Protein product: CASSFEVGQNIQYF. Supplemented by reference TRBV5-1 and TRBJ2-4, the full variable domain reads KAGVTQTPRYLIKTRGQQVTLSCSPISGHRSVSWYQQTPGQGLQFLFEYFSETQRNKGNFPGRFSGRQFSNSRSEMNVSTLELGDSALYLCASSFEVGQNIQYFGAGTRLSVL.

The chain uses TRBV2 and TRBJ1-1; no clear D gene. V was shortened by 0 bases and J by 10 bases, with 15 bases between the two germline ends. The CDR3 runs to 14 residues. The germline CDR1 and CDR2 sequences are SNHLY and FYNNEI. The DNA for the CDR3 is TGTGCCAGCAGTGAAGCCGGGTCTAAGGACTTAGCTTTCTTT. Its translation: CASSEAGSKDLAFF.